This TCR beta chain was obtained from a study of blood T cell repertoires in COVID-19. Looked up from germline, CDR1 is SGHRS and CDR2 is YFSETQ. This CDR3 spans 16 amino acids. Trimming removed 2 bases from V and 4 bases from J; junction bases left unmatched: 12. TCRdb's table, derived via immunoSEQ multiplex PCR, lists solely in-frame clones and lacks some. This sample has a few hundred thousand clones, with about 86% found just once. Specimen: peripheral blood. The origin of this receptor is a woman aged 30 to 39 who had recovered from COVID-19. V usage is TRBV5-1 and J usage is TRBJ2-7; 7 nucleotides align to TRBD1. CDR3 DNA sequence: TGCGCCAGCAGCTTCCTCGGACAGGCAAATTTTTACGAGCAGTACTTC. It specifies CASSFLGQANFYEQYF.